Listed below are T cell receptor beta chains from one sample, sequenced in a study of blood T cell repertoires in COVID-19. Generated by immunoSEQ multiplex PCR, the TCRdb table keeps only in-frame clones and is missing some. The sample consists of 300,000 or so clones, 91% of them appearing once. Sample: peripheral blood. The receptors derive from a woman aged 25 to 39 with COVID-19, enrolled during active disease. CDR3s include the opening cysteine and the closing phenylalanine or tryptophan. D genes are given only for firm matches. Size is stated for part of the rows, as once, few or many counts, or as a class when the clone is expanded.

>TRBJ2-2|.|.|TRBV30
TGTGCCTGGATCGGGACACTATCTAACACCGGGGAGCTGTTTTTT
CAWIGTLSNTGELFF
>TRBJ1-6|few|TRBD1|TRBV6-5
TGTGCCAGCAGTTACCGACAGGGTCGGGGCAATTCACCCCTCCACTTT
CASSYRQGRGNSPLHF
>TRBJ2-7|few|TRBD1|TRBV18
TGTGCCAGCTCACCATCAGGGGGCTACGAGCAGTACTTC
CASSPSGGYEQYF
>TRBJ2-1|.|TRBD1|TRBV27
TGTGCCAGCAGTTTAAGGACAGGGGGCCATGAGCAGTTCTTC
CASSLRTGGHEQFF
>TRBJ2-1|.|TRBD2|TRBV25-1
TGTGCCAGCAGTACGGCTAGCGGACACAATGAGCAGTTCTTC
CASSTASGHNEQFF
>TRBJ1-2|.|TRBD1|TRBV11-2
TGTGCCAGCAGCGTCACCGGGACAGGGAACTATGGCTACACCTTC
CASSVTGTGNYGYTF
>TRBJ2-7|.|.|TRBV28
TGTGCCAGCAGTCCACACGTATTAAACTACTACGAGCAGTACTTC
CASSPHVLNYYEQYF
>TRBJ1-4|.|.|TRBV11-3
TGTGCCAGCAGCCGGTCCCCAACTAATGAAAAACTGTTTTTT
CASSRSPTNEKLFF
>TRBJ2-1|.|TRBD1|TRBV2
TGTGCCAGCAGTGAAGACAGGGGTTCTTACAATGAGCAGTTCTTC
CASSEDRGSYNEQFF
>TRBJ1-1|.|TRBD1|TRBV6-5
TGTGCCAGCAGGCAGGACAGGGCTGGCACTGAAGCTTTCTTT
CASRQDRAGTEAFF
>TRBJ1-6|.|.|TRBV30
TGTGCCTGGAGTGCCGGACAGAATAATTCACCCCTCCACTTT
CAWSAGQNNSPLHF
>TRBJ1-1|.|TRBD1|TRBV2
TGTGCCAGCAATGGACAGGGCACTGAAGCTTTCTTT
CASNGQGTEAFF
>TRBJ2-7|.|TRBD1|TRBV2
TGTGCCAGCACCAAAACGACAGGGGGTGGCGACGAGCAGTACTTC
CASTKTTGGGDEQYF
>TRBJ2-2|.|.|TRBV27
TGTGCCAGCAGCTCAAGACAGCTAACACCCGGGGAGCTGTTTTTT
CASSSRQLTPGELFF
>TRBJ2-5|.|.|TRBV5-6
TGTGCCAGCAGCTTGGGTCCAGTCCAAGAGACCCAGTACTTC
CASSLGPVQETQYF
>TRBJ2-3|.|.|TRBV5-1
TGCGCCAGCAGCTTGAGCCAAGCCACAGATACGCAGTATTTT
CASSLSQATDTQYF
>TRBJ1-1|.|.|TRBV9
TGTGCCAGCAGCGTGTCCGAGGGCACTGAAGCTTTCTTT
CASSVSEGTEAFF
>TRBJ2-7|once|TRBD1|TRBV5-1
TGCGCCAGCAGCTTAACCCCCCCCGGGACAGGCGGGCGCGAGCAGTACTTC
CASSLTPPGTGGREQYF
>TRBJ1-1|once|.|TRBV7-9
TGTGCCAGCAGCTCAAGCGGGGGGTTCGACGGAGCTTTCTTT
CASSSSGGFDGAFF
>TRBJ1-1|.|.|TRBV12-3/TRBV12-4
TGTGCCAGCAGTCAGCGCAGAAGGACTGAAGCTTTCTTT
CASSQRRRTEAFF
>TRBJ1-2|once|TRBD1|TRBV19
TGTGCCAGTAGTACCCCGGACAGGCGAAAGGAGAATGGCTACACCTTC
CASSTPDRRKENGYTF
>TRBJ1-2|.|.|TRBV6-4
TGTGCCAGCAGATCCCTCTCAGGCAGAGATGGCTACACCTTC
CASRSLSGRDGYTF
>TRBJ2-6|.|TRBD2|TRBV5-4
TGTGCCAGCAGGGACTCTCTAGCGGCTGGGGCCAACGTCCTGACTTTC
CASRDSLAAGANVLTF
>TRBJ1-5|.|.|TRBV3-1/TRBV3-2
TGTGCCAGCAGCCAACAGGGAGGGAATCAGCCCCAGCATTTT
CASSQQGGNQPQHF
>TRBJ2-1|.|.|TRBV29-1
TGCAGCTTCTTAACGGGTATCGAGCAGTTCTTC
CSFLTGIEQFF
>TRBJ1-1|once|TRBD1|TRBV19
TGTGCCAGTAGTATCCGACAGGGGGGCACTGAAGCTTTCTTT
CASSIRQGGTEAFF
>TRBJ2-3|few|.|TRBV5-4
TGTGCCAGCAGCTCCTCAGGGGTATTCACAGATACGCAGTATTTT
CASSSSGVFTDTQYF
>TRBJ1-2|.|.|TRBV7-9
TGTGTGGGGGGGAGCAACTATGGCTACACCTTC
CVGGSNYGYTF
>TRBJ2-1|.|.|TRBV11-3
TGTGCCAGCAGCTTAGATAACTCCAATGAGCAGTTCTTC
CASSLDNSNEQFF
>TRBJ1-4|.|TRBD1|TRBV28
TGTGCCAGCAGTTGGTCGGGACAGGGGGCAGAAAAACTGTTTTTT
CASSWSGQGAEKLFF
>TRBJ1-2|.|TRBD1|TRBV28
TGTGCCAGCAGTTTATTAGGTTTCGGGGGACAGGCTAACTATGGCTACACCTTC
CASSLLGFGGQANYGYTF
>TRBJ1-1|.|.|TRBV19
TGTGCCAGTAGTACGACGGGATCGAACACTGAAGCTTTCTTT
CASSTTGSNTEAFF
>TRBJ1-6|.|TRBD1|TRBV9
TGTGCCAGCAGCGTAATGCCAGGGGGCAGGAATTCACCCCTCCACTTT
CASSVMPGGRNSPLHF
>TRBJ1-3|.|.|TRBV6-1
TGTGCCAGCAGTGTTTTGCCAGAACCTAGCTCTGGAAACACCATATATTTT
CASSVLPEPSSGNTIYF
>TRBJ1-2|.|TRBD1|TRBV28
TGTGCCAGCAGCTCCCGGGACAGAAAATCTAACTATGGCTACACCTTC
CASSSRDRKSNYGYTF
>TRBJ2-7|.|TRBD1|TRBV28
TGTGCCAGCAGTTTATGGGGGACAGGGGCCAAGGGGTACGAGCAGTACTTC
CASSLWGTGAKGYEQYF
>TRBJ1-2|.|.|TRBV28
TGTGCCAGCAGCTCGGGACACGCCGGCTACACCTTC
CASSSGHAGYTF
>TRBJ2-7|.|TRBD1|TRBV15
TGTGCCACCAGCAGAGATCAAGGGACAGGGACCTACGAGCAGTACTTC
CATSRDQGTGTYEQYF
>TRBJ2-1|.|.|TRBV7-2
TGTGCCAGCAGCTTAGCGGGCAGACGTGAGCAGTTCTTC
CASSLAGRREQFF
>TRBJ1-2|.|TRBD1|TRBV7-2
TGTGCCAGCAGCTTAGCGGGGACAGGGGGCCAGGGCTACACCTTC
CASSLAGTGGQGYTF
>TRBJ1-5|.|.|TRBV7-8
TGTGCCAGCAGCTTATTGACGCAGGTGGGGGCTAGCAATCAGCCCCAGCATTTT
CASSLLTQVGASNQPQHF
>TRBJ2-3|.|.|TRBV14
TGTGCCAGCAGCCAAGCTCGGACAGAGGGCAAATCAGATACGCAGTATTTT
CASSQARTEGKSDTQYF
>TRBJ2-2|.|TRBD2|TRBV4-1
TGCGCCAGCAGCCCAAGCGGGAGGAACACCGGGGAGCTGTTTTTT
CASSPSGRNTGELFF
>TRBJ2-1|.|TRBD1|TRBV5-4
TGTGCCAGCAGCTTGGCGGGCGGGGACAGGGGTAACAATGAGCAGTTCTTC
CASSLAGGDRGNNEQFF
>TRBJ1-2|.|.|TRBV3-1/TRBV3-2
TGTGCCAGCAGCCAAGGTTTCGGGGGGAACTATGGCTACACCTTC
CASSQGFGGNYGYTF
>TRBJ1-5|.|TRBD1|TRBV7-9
TGTGCCAGCAGCCGAGACAGGGCCGATCAGCCCCAGCATTTT
CASSRDRADQPQHF
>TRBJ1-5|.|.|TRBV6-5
TGTGCCAGCAGCCTTAGACAGGTGGGGCCCCAGCATTTT
CASSLRQVGPQHF
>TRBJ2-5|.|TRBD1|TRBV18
TGTGCCAGCTCACCGTCAGGGGGCGGAGGAGGTAAAGAGACCCAGTACTTC
CASSPSGGGGGKETQYF
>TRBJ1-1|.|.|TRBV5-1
TGCGCCAGCAGCTTGTGGACAGCCGGTCAGAACACTGAAGCTTTCTTT
CASSLWTAGQNTEAFF
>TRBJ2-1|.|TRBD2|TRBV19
TGTGCCAGTAGTATAGGATCTAGCGGGGGGCTCTCCTACAATGAGCAGTTCTTC
CASSIGSSGGLSYNEQFF
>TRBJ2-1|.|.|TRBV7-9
TGTGCCAGCAGCTCACTAAGCTCCTACAATGAGCAGTTCTTC
CASSSLSSYNEQFF
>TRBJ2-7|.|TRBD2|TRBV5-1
TGCGCCAGCAGCTTAAGGACTAGCGGCGGCGACGAGCAGTACTTC
CASSLRTSGGDEQYF
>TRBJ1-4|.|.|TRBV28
TGTGCCAGCAGTTTATCCGGGTTTGGAGAAAAACTGTTTTTT
CASSLSGFGEKLFF
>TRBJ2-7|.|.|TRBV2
TGTGCCAGCAGTGAAGTCGGCAGGAACTACGAGCAGTACTTC
CASSEVGRNYEQYF
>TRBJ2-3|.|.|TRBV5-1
TGCGCCAGCAGTATTAAAGGGGACACCTCCACAGATACGCAGTATTTT
CASSIKGDTSTDTQYF
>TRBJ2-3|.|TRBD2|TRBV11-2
TGTGCCAGCAGCTTAGATGGTGTGCTGGATAGCGGGAACGGCACAGATACGCAGTATTTT
CASSLDGVLDSGNGTDTQYF
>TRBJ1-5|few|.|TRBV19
TGTGCCAGTAACCCGGACGGACACAATCAGCCCCAGCATTTT
CASNPDGHNQPQHF
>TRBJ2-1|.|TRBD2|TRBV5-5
TGTGCCAGCAGCTTGGTTTCGGGAGGCGCCCACATCTACAATGAGCAGTTCTTC
CASSLVSGGAHIYNEQFF
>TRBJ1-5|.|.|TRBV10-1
TGCGCCAGCAGTGACCCCCAGGGGAAGAGCAATCAGCCCCAGCATTTT
CASSDPQGKSNQPQHF